Listed below are T cell receptor beta chains from one sample, sequenced in a study of radiotherapy plus CTLA-4 blockade in lung cancer. Data came from immunoSEQ multiplex PCR; TCRdb stores just in-frame clones and leaves some out. The table includes about 77,000 clones, less than 85% detected once. The starting material was peripheral blood, obtained from a patient treated with radiotherapy plus ipilimumab. The receptors here all came from a human donor with non-small cell lung cancer whose response to radiotherapy plus ipilimumab could not be evaluated. CDR3s include the opening cysteine and the closing phenylalanine or tryptophan. The order of the fields is clone size, V gene, J gene, D gene, CDR3 DNA, CDR3 protein. D genes are given only for firm matches. Part of the rows lack a size; the others show once, few, many or a class for expanded clones.

clone size: few
V gene: TRBV4-1
J gene: TRBJ2-7
D gene: TRBD2
CDR3 DNA: TGCGCCAGCAGCCAAGATAAATGGCGGGAGAGCTCCTACGAGCAGTACTTC
CDR3 protein: CASSQDKWRESSYEQYF

clone size: -
V gene: TRBV6-5
J gene: TRBJ1-4
D gene: TRBD1
CDR3 DNA: TGTGCCAGCAGTTTCAGGACAGGATGGGGGGAAAAACTGTTTTTT
CDR3 protein: CASSFRTGWGEKLFF

clone size: -
V gene: TRBV5-6
J gene: TRBJ2-1
D gene: TRBD2
CDR3 DNA: TGTGCCAGCACGGGACTAGCGGAGAGCTCCTACAATGAGCAGTTCTTC
CDR3 protein: CASTGLAESSYNEQFF

clone size: -
V gene: TRBV28
J gene: TRBJ1-2
D gene: TRBD1
CDR3 DNA: TGTGCCAGCAGGTACAGGGGCCACCTCTATGGCTACACCTTC
CDR3 protein: CASRYRGHLYGYTF

clone size: -
V gene: TRBV7-2
J gene: TRBJ2-3
D gene: TRBD2
CDR3 DNA: TGTGCCAGCAGCTTAGTAGCGGGGGACACAGATACGCAGTATTTT
CDR3 protein: CASSLVAGDTDTQYF

clone size: -
V gene: TRBV19
J gene: TRBJ2-3
D gene: TRBD1
CDR3 DNA: TGTGCCAGTAGTAACAGCGGACAGGCCACAGATACGCAGTATTTT
CDR3 protein: CASSNSGQATDTQYF

clone size: -
V gene: TRBV29-1
J gene: TRBJ1-1
D gene: -
CDR3 DNA: TGCAGCGTTGGGAAAAACGGGGACACTGAAGCTTTCTTT
CDR3 protein: CSVGKNGDTEAFF

clone size: -
V gene: TRBV7-9
J gene: TRBJ2-7
D gene: -
CDR3 DNA: TGTGCCAGCAGCTTTTCGTACGAGCAGTACTTC
CDR3 protein: CASSFSYEQYF

clone size: few
V gene: TRBV2
J gene: TRBJ2-1
D gene: -
CDR3 DNA: TGTGCCAGCAGTGAAAGCGAGGGCGAGTCCTACAATGAGCAGTTCTTC
CDR3 protein: CASSESEGESYNEQFF

clone size: -
V gene: TRBV7-9
J gene: TRBJ2-1
D gene: -
CDR3 DNA: TGTGCCAGCAGCTTAGCAGAGGGGGTATACAATGAGCAGTTCTTC
CDR3 protein: CASSLAEGVYNEQFF

clone size: -
V gene: TRBV7-2
J gene: TRBJ2-2
D gene: -
CDR3 DNA: TGTGCCAGCAGCTTAGAGTCAGCTCGGGTGGAGCTGTTTTTT
CDR3 protein: CASSLESARVELFF

clone size: -
V gene: TRBV11-3
J gene: TRBJ2-7
D gene: -
CDR3 DNA: TGTGCCAGCAGCCAGGGTCAGACCTACGAGCAGTACTTC
CDR3 protein: CASSQGQTYEQYF

clone size: -
V gene: TRBV18
J gene: TRBJ2-7
D gene: -
CDR3 DNA: TGTGCCAGCTCACCTAGAACTCCCGGGACAAGGGGTGACGAGCAGTACTTC
CDR3 protein: CASSPRTPGTRGDEQYF

clone size: -
V gene: TRBV5-1
J gene: TRBJ2-7
D gene: -
CDR3 DNA: TGCGCCAGCAGCTTGCCCCCGGCAGGCGATTCCTACGAGCAGTACTTC
CDR3 protein: CASSLPPAGDSYEQYF

clone size: -
V gene: TRBV19
J gene: TRBJ2-4
D gene: TRBD1
CDR3 DNA: TGTGCCAGTAGTATCTGGACCGGGACAGGGAAAAACATTCAGTACTTC
CDR3 protein: CASSIWTGTGKNIQYF

clone size: -
V gene: TRBV7-8
J gene: TRBJ2-1
D gene: TRBD1
CDR3 DNA: TGTGCCAGCAGCTTACAGGGACAGTACAATGAGCAGTTCTTC
CDR3 protein: CASSLQGQYNEQFF

clone size: -
V gene: TRBV15
J gene: TRBJ2-3
D gene: TRBD2
CDR3 DNA: TGTGCCACCAGCAGAAAAACTAGCGGGAGCGCAGATACGCAGTATTTT
CDR3 protein: CATSRKTSGSADTQYF

clone size: -
V gene: TRBV4-2
J gene: TRBJ2-2
D gene: -
CDR3 DNA: TGTGCCAGCAGCCAATTGGGGGGTTTGCAATTGGGGAGGGAGCTGTTTTTT
CDR3 protein: CASSQLGGLQLGRELFF

clone size: -
V gene: TRBV7-2
J gene: TRBJ2-1
D gene: TRBD2
CDR3 DNA: TGTGCCAGCAGCTCTAGACTAGCGGGAGGCCAAAATGAGCAGTTCTTC
CDR3 protein: CASSSRLAGGQNEQFF

clone size: -
V gene: TRBV4-2
J gene: TRBJ1-4
D gene: -
CDR3 DNA: TGTGCCAGCAGCCAAGAAGGACAGTCTAATGAAAAACTGTTTTTT
CDR3 protein: CASSQEGQSNEKLFF

clone size: few
V gene: TRBV27
J gene: TRBJ1-5
D gene: -
CDR3 DNA: TGTGCCAGCAGTGAGGGGAGGGGTGATCAGCCCCAGCATTTT
CDR3 protein: CASSEGRGDQPQHF

clone size: -
V gene: TRBV7-9
J gene: TRBJ2-1
D gene: TRBD2
CDR3 DNA: TGTGCCAGCAGCAGGGCCTTGGGACTAAGCTACAATGAGCAGTTCTTC
CDR3 protein: CASSRALGLSYNEQFF

clone size: -
V gene: TRBV20-1
J gene: TRBJ2-4
D gene: -
CDR3 DNA: TGCAGTGCTAGTCAACGGGGCATTCAGTACTTC
CDR3 protein: CSASQRGIQYF

clone size: -
V gene: TRBV5-1
J gene: TRBJ2-2
D gene: TRBD1
CDR3 DNA: TGTGCCAGCAGCTTGGGTACAGGGGGCTACACCGGGGAGCTGTTTTTT
CDR3 protein: CASSLGTGGYTGELFF

clone size: -
V gene: TRBV6-6
J gene: TRBJ2-1
D gene: TRBD1
CDR3 DNA: TGTGCCAGCAGACCCGGGACAGACTACAATGAGCAGTTCTTC
CDR3 protein: CASRPGTDYNEQFF

clone size: few
V gene: TRBV5-4
J gene: TRBJ1-1
D gene: TRBD1
CDR3 DNA: TGTGCCAGCAGCCTTCCGGATGGGACAGGGGATTTGTACACTGAAGCTTTCTTT
CDR3 protein: CASSLPDGTGDLYTEAFF

clone size: -
V gene: TRBV6-4
J gene: TRBJ2-2
D gene: -
CDR3 DNA: TGTGCCAGCAGTGACTCCGGCAGGGGCTCCGGGGAGCTGTTTTTT
CDR3 protein: CASSDSGRGSGELFF

clone size: -
V gene: TRBV28
J gene: TRBJ2-7
D gene: TRBD1
CDR3 DNA: TGTGCCAGCAGCTCCGACAGGGCGAGCTCCTACGAGCAGTACTTC
CDR3 protein: CASSSDRASSYEQYF

clone size: -
V gene: TRBV6-4
J gene: TRBJ2-2
D gene: TRBD2
CDR3 DNA: TGTGCCAGCAGTGAGCTAGCGGGAGGAACCGGGGAGCTGTTTTTT
CDR3 protein: CASSELAGGTGELFF

clone size: -
V gene: TRBV14
J gene: TRBJ2-7
D gene: -
CDR3 DNA: TGTGCCAGCGCCCGGACTTACGAGCAGTACTTC
CDR3 protein: CASARTYEQYF

clone size: few
V gene: TRBV11-2
J gene: TRBJ1-2
D gene: -
CDR3 DNA: TGTGCCAGCAGCTCGGGACTCTATGGCTACACCTTC
CDR3 protein: CASSSGLYGYTF

clone size: few
V gene: TRBV18
J gene: TRBJ1-4
D gene: -
CDR3 DNA: TGTGCCAGCTCGCCGACAGGACCCGCAACTAATGAAAAACTGTTTTTT
CDR3 protein: CASSPTGPATNEKLFF

clone size: -
V gene: TRBV30
J gene: TRBJ2-1
D gene: TRBD2
CDR3 DNA: TGTGCCCGCCGGGGGGTCCCCTACAATGAGCAGTTCTTC
CDR3 protein: CARRGVPYNEQFF

clone size: -
V gene: TRBV7-3
J gene: TRBJ2-2
D gene: -
CDR3 DNA: TGTGCCAGCAGCCCCATGTACACCGGGGAGCTGTTTTTT
CDR3 protein: CASSPMYTGELFF

clone size: -
V gene: TRBV2
J gene: TRBJ1-2
D gene: -
CDR3 DNA: TGTGCCAGCCACCAGGGGCCTTATGGCTACACCTTC
CDR3 protein: CASHQGPYGYTF

clone size: -
V gene: TRBV28
J gene: TRBJ2-4
D gene: -
CDR3 DNA: TGTGCCAGCGGTGAGGTTTCCAAAAACATTCAGTACTTC
CDR3 protein: CASGEVSKNIQYF

clone size: few
V gene: TRBV10-3
J gene: TRBJ2-1
D gene: TRBD2
CDR3 DNA: TGTGCCATCAGTGGAGGGCTAGCGGGGTACAATGAGCAGTTCTTC
CDR3 protein: CAISGGLAGYNEQFF

clone size: -
V gene: TRBV4-1
J gene: TRBJ1-2
D gene: -
CDR3 DNA: TGCGCCAGCAGCCAAGATCTGGGAGACCCTAACTATGGCTACACCTTC
CDR3 protein: CASSQDLGDPNYGYTF

clone size: once
V gene: TRBV10-2
J gene: TRBJ2-1
D gene: -
CDR3 DNA: TGCGCCAGCATGAAGAAGGGGTACAATGAGCAGTTCTTC
CDR3 protein: CASMKKGYNEQFF

clone size: -
V gene: TRBV5-1
J gene: TRBJ2-1
D gene: -
CDR3 DNA: TGCGCCAGCAGCTTGGAGGGAGCCGTGCAGTTCTTC
CDR3 protein: CASSLEGAVQFF

clone size: -
V gene: TRBV6-4
J gene: TRBJ2-1
D gene: -
CDR3 DNA: TGTGCCAGCAGCGGGCCGGGGTATGAGCAGTTCTTC
CDR3 protein: CASSGPGYEQFF

clone size: -
V gene: TRBV5-4
J gene: TRBJ1-2
D gene: -
CDR3 DNA: TGTGCCAGCAGTGTACCCACAGGGCCCTATGGCTACACCTTC
CDR3 protein: CASSVPTGPYGYTF

clone size: -
V gene: TRBV2
J gene: TRBJ1-1
D gene: TRBD1
CDR3 DNA: TGTGCCAGCAGGGGTGCAGGGGGCCCTGAAGCTTTCTTT
CDR3 protein: CASRGAGGPEAFF

clone size: once
V gene: TRBV9
J gene: TRBJ1-4
D gene: -
CDR3 DNA: TGTGCCAGCAGCCTCCAAGCCTCTAATGAAAAACTGTTTTTT
CDR3 protein: CASSLQASNEKLFF

clone size: -
V gene: TRBV7-3
J gene: TRBJ2-1
D gene: TRBD1
CDR3 DNA: TGTGCCAGCAGCTTCCCGGACAGGGGGGATGAGCAGTTCTTC
CDR3 protein: CASSFPDRGDEQFF

clone size: once
V gene: TRBV6-5
J gene: TRBJ1-1
D gene: -
CDR3 DNA: TGTGCCAGCGGCCCTACAGGGAACACTGAAGCTTTCTTT
CDR3 protein: CASGPTGNTEAFF

clone size: -
V gene: TRBV11-3
J gene: TRBJ2-2
D gene: -
CDR3 DNA: TGTGCCAGCAGCTCAAAACTAGGGTGGCTTTACTCCGGGGAGCTGTTTTTT
CDR3 protein: CASSSKLGWLYSGELFF

clone size: -
V gene: TRBV23-1
J gene: TRBJ2-5
D gene: TRBD2
CDR3 DNA: TGCGCCAGCAGTCCCCGGACTAGCGGGAGCTATCTGAAACACCAGTACTTC
CDR3 protein: CASSPRTSGSYLKHQYF

clone size: -
V gene: TRBV28
J gene: TRBJ1-2
D gene: TRBD1
CDR3 DNA: TGTGCCAGCAGATACCGGGGACAGGGGGTTTACTATGGCTACACCTTC
CDR3 protein: CASRYRGQGVYYGYTF

clone size: few
V gene: TRBV10-3
J gene: TRBJ2-6
D gene: TRBD1
CDR3 DNA: TGTGCCATCAGTGAGGGGAGACAGGGGGACGTCCTGACTTTC
CDR3 protein: CAISEGRQGDVLTF

clone size: -
V gene: TRBV7-2
J gene: TRBJ1-1
D gene: -
CDR3 DNA: TGTGCCAGCAGCTCAGGGATGAACACTGAAGCTTTCTTT
CDR3 protein: CASSSGMNTEAFF

clone size: -
V gene: TRBV6-4
J gene: TRBJ2-3
D gene: TRBD2
CDR3 DNA: TGTGCCAGCAGAGAGGGAGGGCCGCAAGATACGCAGTATTTT
CDR3 protein: CASREGGPQDTQYF

clone size: -
V gene: TRBV6-5
J gene: TRBJ2-7
D gene: TRBD1
CDR3 DNA: TGTGCCAGCAGTGAAGGACAGGGGGCCTACGAGCAGTACTTC
CDR3 protein: CASSEGQGAYEQYF

clone size: -
V gene: TRBV4-2
J gene: TRBJ2-5
D gene: TRBD2
CDR3 DNA: TGTGCCAGCAGCCAAGAATGGCAGCGGGGGGGCCAAGAGACCCAGTACTTC
CDR3 protein: CASSQEWQRGGQETQYF

clone size: -
V gene: TRBV30
J gene: TRBJ1-2
D gene: -
CDR3 DNA: TGTGCCTGGAGGGCTACAGGACGACCTAACTATGGCTACACCTTC
CDR3 protein: CAWRATGRPNYGYTF

clone size: few
V gene: TRBV4-3
J gene: TRBJ2-5
D gene: -
CDR3 DNA: TGCGCCAGCAGCCAAGATCGGGTCAGGGTAAGCCGAGAGACCCAGTACTTC
CDR3 protein: CASSQDRVRVSRETQYF

clone size: once
V gene: TRBV19
J gene: TRBJ1-2
D gene: TRBD1
CDR3 DNA: TGTGCCAGTACTTGGACAGGGGGTGACTATGGCTACACCTTC
CDR3 protein: CASTWTGGDYGYTF

clone size: -
V gene: TRBV14
J gene: TRBJ2-2
D gene: -
CDR3 DNA: TGTGCCAGCAGCTCCGTCTTTCGTAGTAGCGGCAACACCGGGGAGCTGTTTTTT
CDR3 protein: CASSSVFRSSGNTGELFF

clone size: -
V gene: TRBV4-2
J gene: TRBJ2-7
D gene: TRBD1
CDR3 DNA: TGTGCCAGCAGCCAAGGGACAGGGGTCCACGAGCAGTACTTC
CDR3 protein: CASSQGTGVHEQYF